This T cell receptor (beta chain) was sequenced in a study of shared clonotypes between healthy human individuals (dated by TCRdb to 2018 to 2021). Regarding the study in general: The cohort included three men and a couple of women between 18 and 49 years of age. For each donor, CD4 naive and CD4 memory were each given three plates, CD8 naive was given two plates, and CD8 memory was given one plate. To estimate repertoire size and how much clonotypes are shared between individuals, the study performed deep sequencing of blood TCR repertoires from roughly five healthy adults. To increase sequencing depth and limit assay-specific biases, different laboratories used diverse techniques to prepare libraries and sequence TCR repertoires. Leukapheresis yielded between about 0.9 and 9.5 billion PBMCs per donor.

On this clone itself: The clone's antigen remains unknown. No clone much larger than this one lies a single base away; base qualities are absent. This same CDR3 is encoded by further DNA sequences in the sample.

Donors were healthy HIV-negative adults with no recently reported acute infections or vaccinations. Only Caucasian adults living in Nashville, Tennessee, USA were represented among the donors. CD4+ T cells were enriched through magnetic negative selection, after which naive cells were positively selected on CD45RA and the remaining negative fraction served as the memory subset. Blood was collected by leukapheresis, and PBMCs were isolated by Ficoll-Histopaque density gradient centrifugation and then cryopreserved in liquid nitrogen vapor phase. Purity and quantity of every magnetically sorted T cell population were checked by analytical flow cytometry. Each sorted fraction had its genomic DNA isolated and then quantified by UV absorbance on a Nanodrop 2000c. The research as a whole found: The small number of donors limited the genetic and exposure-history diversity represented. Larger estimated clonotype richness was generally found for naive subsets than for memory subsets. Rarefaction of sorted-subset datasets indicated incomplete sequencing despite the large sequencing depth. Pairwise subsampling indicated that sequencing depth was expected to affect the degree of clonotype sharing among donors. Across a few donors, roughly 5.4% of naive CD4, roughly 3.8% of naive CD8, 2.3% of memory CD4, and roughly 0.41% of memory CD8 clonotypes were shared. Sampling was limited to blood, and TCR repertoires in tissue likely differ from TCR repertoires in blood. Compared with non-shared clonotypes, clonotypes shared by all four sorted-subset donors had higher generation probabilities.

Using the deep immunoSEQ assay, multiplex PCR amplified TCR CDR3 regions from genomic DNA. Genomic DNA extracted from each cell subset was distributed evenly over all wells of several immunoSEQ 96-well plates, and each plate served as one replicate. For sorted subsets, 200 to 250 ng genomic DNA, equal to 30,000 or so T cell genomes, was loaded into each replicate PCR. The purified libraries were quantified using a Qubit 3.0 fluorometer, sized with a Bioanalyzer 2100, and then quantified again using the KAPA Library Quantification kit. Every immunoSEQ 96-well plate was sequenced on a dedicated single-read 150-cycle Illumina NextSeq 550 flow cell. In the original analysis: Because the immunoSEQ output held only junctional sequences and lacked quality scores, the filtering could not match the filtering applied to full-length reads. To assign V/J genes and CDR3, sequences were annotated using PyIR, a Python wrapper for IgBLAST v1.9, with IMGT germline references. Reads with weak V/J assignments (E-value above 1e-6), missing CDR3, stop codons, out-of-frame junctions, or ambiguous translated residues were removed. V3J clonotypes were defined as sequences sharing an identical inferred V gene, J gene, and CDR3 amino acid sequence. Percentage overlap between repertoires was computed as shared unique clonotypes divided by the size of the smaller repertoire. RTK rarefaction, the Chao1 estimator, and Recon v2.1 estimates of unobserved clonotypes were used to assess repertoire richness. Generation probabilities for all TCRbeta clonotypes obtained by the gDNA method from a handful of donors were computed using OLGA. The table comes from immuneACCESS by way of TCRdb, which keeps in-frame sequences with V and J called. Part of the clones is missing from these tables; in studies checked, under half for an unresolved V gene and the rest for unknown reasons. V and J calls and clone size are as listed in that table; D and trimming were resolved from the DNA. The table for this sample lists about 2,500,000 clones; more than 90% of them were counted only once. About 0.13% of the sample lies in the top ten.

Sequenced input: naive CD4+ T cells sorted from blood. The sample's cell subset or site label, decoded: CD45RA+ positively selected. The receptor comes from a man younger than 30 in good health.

CDR3 region: CASSYSSYNEQFF. The DNA reads TGTGCCAGCAGTTATTCCAGCTACAATGAGCAGTTCTTC. This chain joins TRBV6-5 to TRBJ2-1, with the D segment identity uncertain. CDR1 and CDR2 are read off the germline V gene as MNHEY and SVGAGI. The CDR3 contains 13 residues, cysteine and phenylalanine counted. Left in the record is the CDR3 DNA by itself, 39 bases read in frame from the first base. V sheds 3 bases and J sheds 3 bases, leaving 6 bases between their ends.